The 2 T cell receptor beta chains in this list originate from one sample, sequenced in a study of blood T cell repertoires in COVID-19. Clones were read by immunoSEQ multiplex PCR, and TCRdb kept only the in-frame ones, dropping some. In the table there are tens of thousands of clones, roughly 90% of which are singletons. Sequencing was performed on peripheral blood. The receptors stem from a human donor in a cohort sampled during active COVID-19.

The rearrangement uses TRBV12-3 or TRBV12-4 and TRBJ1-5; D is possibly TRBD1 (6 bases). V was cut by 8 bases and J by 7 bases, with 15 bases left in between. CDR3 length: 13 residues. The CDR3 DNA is TGTGCCAGCGGAATGGGGGCTGGGCAGCCCCAGCATTTT. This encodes CASGMGAGQPQHF.

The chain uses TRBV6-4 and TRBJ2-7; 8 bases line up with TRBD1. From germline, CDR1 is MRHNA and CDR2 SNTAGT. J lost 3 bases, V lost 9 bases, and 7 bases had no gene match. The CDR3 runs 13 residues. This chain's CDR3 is CARSDRDDYEQYF. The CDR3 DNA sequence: TGTGCCAGATCGGACAGGGACGACTACGAGCAGTACTTC.